The rows below give T cell receptor beta chains drawn from one sample of a study of cytomegalovirus exposure and HLA in healthy donors. Sequencing used immunoSEQ multiplex PCR; TCRdb keeps in-frame clones, though not all of them. The table includes tens of thousands of clones, 60% to 85% detected once. Source material: PBMCs. These receptors were taken from a man in his forties in good health and CMV-seronegative. CDR3s include the opening cysteine and the closing phenylalanine or tryptophan. The D gene is left open where the match is weak. Clone size is shown for a subset of rows, as once, few, many or a class of expanded clone.

size	D	V	J	DNA	CDR3
few	-	TRBV7-9	TRBJ2-6	TGTGCCAGCAGCTTAGGGGCAGGCACCTCTGGGGCCAACGGCCTGACTTTC	CASSLGAGTSGANGLTF
-	TRBD1	TRBV7-9	TRBJ2-3	TGTGCCAGCAGCGTATCAATCGGACAGGGTGCGGGAGATACGCAGTATTTT	CASSVSIGQGAGDTQYF
few	-	TRBV6-1	TRBJ2-6	TGTGCCAGCAGTGAAAATTACTCTGGGGCCAACGTCCTGACTTTC	CASSENYSGANVLTF
once	-	TRBV30	TRBJ1-2	TGTGCCTGGGGGCGGGGACTTAACTATGGCTACACCTTC	CAWGRGLNYGYTF
-	TRBD1	TRBV4-2	TRBJ1-6	TGTGCCAGCAGCCATCCCGGGACAGGGGCCTCACCCCTCCACTTT	CASSHPGTGASPLHF
-	TRBD1	TRBV7-9	TRBJ1-2	TGTGCCAGCAGCTTAGGACAGGGGCAACATGGCTACACCTTC	CASSLGQGQHGYTF
-	-	TRBV2	TRBJ2-7	TGTGCCAGCAGCCCCCTCGGAGCGGGTACCTACGAGCAGTACTTC	CASSPLGAGTYEQYF
-	TRBD1	TRBV19	TRBJ1-5	TGTGCCAGTAGTATGCGTGAGGGGGCCAGGGGTCAGCCCCAGCATTTT	CASSMREGARGQPQHF
-	-	TRBV2	TRBJ2-7	TGTGCCAGCAGTGAAGCGATTTACGAGCAGTACTTC	CASSEAIYEQYF
once	TRBD2	TRBV19	TRBJ2-1	TGTGCCAGTAGTTCCTCTAGCGGAAGCTCCTACAATGAGCAGTTCTTC	CASSSSSGSSYNEQFF
-	TRBD1	TRBV28	TRBJ2-7	TGTGCCAGCAGTCCTCAGGACAGGGTCCACGAGCAGTACTTC	CASSPQDRVHEQYF
once	-	TRBV5-4	TRBJ2-2	TGTGCCAGCAGCTTGGACTCAGGCACCGGGGAGCTGTTTTTT	CASSLDSGTGELFF
once	-	TRBV28	TRBJ2-1	TGTGCCAGCAGTTTTGATCTCACAGGCTCTCTTGAGCAGTTCTTC	CASSFDLTGSLEQFF
-	-	TRBV5-3	TRBJ1-1	TGTGCCAGAAGCTTGGCGGCTTTCTTT	CARSLAAFF
-	-	TRBV27	TRBJ2-1	TGTGCCAGCAGTTTCAGCCAGGGTCCTTTGCGCAATGAGCAGTTCTTC	CASSFSQGPLRNEQFF
-	-	TRBV14	TRBJ1-1	TGTGCCAGCAGCCTTAACATGAACACTGAAGCTTTCTTT	CASSLNMNTEAFF
-	-	TRBV29-1	TRBJ1-2	TGCAGCGTTGTGGACAACGACTATGGCTACACCTTC	CSVVDNDYGYTF
-	TRBD2	TRBV19	TRBJ2-7	TGTGCCAGTAGTCTTAGCGGGGGGACCTACGAGCAGTACTTC	CASSLSGGTYEQYF
-	-	TRBV2	TRBJ2-5	TGTGCCAGCAATAAAGGGGCTGCTCAAGAGACCCAGTACTTC	CASNKGAAQETQYF
-	TRBD1	TRBV18	TRBJ2-7	TGTGCCAGCACAACAAGTCCCGGGACAGATTACGAGCAGTACTTC	CASTTSPGTDYEQYF
once	-	TRBV6-4	TRBJ1-5	TGTGCCAGCAGTGTTTTGATGGGCCAGCCCCAGCATTTT	CASSVLMGQPQHF
few	TRBD1	TRBV18	TRBJ2-7	TGTGCCAGCTCACCACTTCTCGGACAGGGTCGGGGCGAGCAGTACTTC	CASSPLLGQGRGEQYF
once	-	TRBV29-1	TRBJ2-7	TGCAGCGTTGATGGCGGGATTGAGAACGAGCAGTACTTC	CSVDGGIENEQYF
-	-	TRBV28	TRBJ1-6	TGTGCCACGCGGGCGGCCTATAATTCACCCCTCCACTTT	CATRAAYNSPLHF
once	TRBD1	TRBV28	TRBJ1-1	TGTGCCAGCAGTCCCCCCGACAGGGGTGGGACTGAAGCTTTCTTT	CASSPPDRGGTEAFF
-	-	TRBV6-5	TRBJ1-5	TGTGCCGGCCGGGGCGGGGGCAATCAGCCCCAGCATTTT	CAGRGGGNQPQHF
once	TRBD1	TRBV4-2	TRBJ1-2	TGTGCCAGCAGCCCGACGTCGGGACAGGGGGACTATGGCTACACCTTC	CASSPTSGQGDYGYTF
-	TRBD1	TRBV25-1	TRBJ2-5	TGTGCCAGCAGTGCCATGACAGGGGGCGGTGAGACCCAGTACTTC	CASSAMTGGGETQYF
-	-	TRBV27	TRBJ1-2	TGTGCCAGCAGGTCGGAGATATTTGGCTACACCTTC	CASRSEIFGYTF
-	TRBD1	TRBV5-4	TRBJ2-7	TGTGCCAGCAGCACATCCAGGGGGAACGAGCAGTACTTC	CASSTSRGNEQYF
-	-	TRBV5-6	TRBJ2-7	TGTGCCAGCAGCTCGACAGCGTGGGAGCAGTACTTC	CASSSTAWEQYF
-	-	TRBV11-2	TRBJ2-5	TGTGCCAGCAGCTTAGGGCAGGGGTCCGAGACCCAGTACTTC	CASSLGQGSETQYF
-	TRBD1	TRBV27	TRBJ1-4	TGTGCCAGCAGTCCCCAGGGACAGGGGATGAATGAAAAACTGTTTTTT	CASSPQGQGMNEKLFF
-	-	TRBV7-9	TRBJ1-2	TGTGCCAGCAGCTTCGGTGAGGTTGGCTACACCTTC	CASSFGEVGYTF
-	TRBD2	TRBV7-2	TRBJ2-7	TGTGCCAGCAGCTTAGCGAGTAGCGGGAGCTCCTACGAGCAGTACTTC	CASSLASSGSSYEQYF
-	-	TRBV25-1	TRBJ2-5	TGTGCCAGCAGTACTGCGATCCAAGAGACCCAGTACTTC	CASSTAIQETQYF
-	-	TRBV5-1	TRBJ1-2	TGCGCCAGCAGCTTGGACTTGGAGAGGGGAGGGGGGCCTTTCTATGGCTACACCTTC	CASSLDLERGGGPFYGYTF
-	-	TRBV28	TRBJ1-2	TGTGCCAGCAGTCCCTTGGGGGGGCGCAACTATGGCTACACCTTC	CASSPLGGRNYGYTF
-	-	TRBV18	TRBJ2-2	TGTGCCAGCTCACCGACGGGAGTGGTTTCCGGGGAGCTGTTTTTT	CASSPTGVVSGELFF
-	TRBD2	TRBV2	TRBJ2-7	TGTGCCAGCAGTGAAGAGGTAGCGGGAATACTGGTCGGCGGAGGAGGGGAGCAGTACTTC	CASSEEVAGILVGGGGEQYF
-	TRBD2	TRBV19	TRBJ2-7	TGTGCCAGTAGCCCGCTGACTAGCCGGAACGAGCAGTACTTC	CASSPLTSRNEQYF
-	-	TRBV10-1	TRBJ2-1	TGCGCCAGCAGTTTAGGGGGTCTTTCCTACAATGAGCAGTTCTTC	CASSLGGLSYNEQFF
once	TRBD1	TRBV5-5	TRBJ1-2	TGTGCCAGCAGCCTCCGGGACAGAGAATATTTCCCCTATGGCTACACCTTC	CASSLRDREYFPYGYTF
-	TRBD2	TRBV9	TRBJ2-1	TGTGCCAGCAGCGTATCTCCACTAGCGGGAGAATACAATGAGCAGTTCTTC	CASSVSPLAGEYNEQFF
-	TRBD2	TRBV27	TRBJ2-1	TGTGCCAGCAGTTTAGCGGGAGGCTCCTACAATGAGCAGTTCTTC	CASSLAGGSYNEQFF
-	TRBD2	TRBV28	TRBJ2-5	TGTGCCAGCAGTAGTCCTGCAGCGGGAGGTATTGAGACCCAGTACTTC	CASSSPAAGGIETQYF
few	TRBD1	TRBV30	TRBJ1-4	TGTGCCTGGAAGTCGGCAGGGGGAGACGAAAAACTGTTTTTT	CAWKSAGGDEKLFF
-	TRBD2	TRBV15	TRBJ2-7	TGTGCCACCGGGAGGGACCTAAACTACGAGCAGTACTTC	CATGRDLNYEQYF
-	-	TRBV5-8	TRBJ2-1	TGTGCCAGCGAGGGGAGGAAGTTCTTC	CASEGRKFF
-	TRBD2	TRBV4-1	TRBJ2-1	TGCGCCAGCAGCCAAGATAGTCAAGCGGGAGGGCCTCGAGAGCAGTTCTTC	CASSQDSQAGGPREQFF
-	TRBD2	TRBV11-2	TRBJ2-2	TGTGCCAGCGGACTAGCTCCGAACACCGGGGAGCTGTTTTTT	CASGLAPNTGELFF
once	TRBD2	TRBV19	TRBJ2-7	TGTGCCAGTAGGCCAACTAGCGGGGATTCCTACGAGCAGTACTTC	CASRPTSGDSYEQYF
-	TRBD1	TRBV7-7	TRBJ2-1	TGTGCTAGCAGTTTTGGACAGGGGGCCTACAATGAGCAGTTCTTC	CASSFGQGAYNEQFF
-	-	TRBV6-5	TRBJ2-1	TGTGCCAGCAGTTACTCGAAACGAGACAATGAGCAGTTCTTC	CASSYSKRDNEQFF
-	TRBD1	TRBV7-9	TRBJ1-2	TGTTCCAGCAGCTTAGGTGGGTCGGACAGGGGGCTGCGTCGTTATGGCTACACCTTC	CSSSLGGSDRGLRRYGYTF
few	TRBD2	TRBV9	TRBJ2-3	TGTGCCAGCAGCAAATCCGGGACTAGCGGCACAGATACGCAGTATTTT	CASSKSGTSGTDTQYF
-	TRBD1	TRBV28	TRBJ1-3	TGTGCCAGCAGTTTCAGGGGGCCTGGAAACACCATATATTTT	CASSFRGPGNTIYF
-	TRBD1	TRBV4-1	TRBJ2-7	TGCGCCAGCACCAGGATTTGGACAGGGGTTACTCTCGAGCAGTACTTC	CASTRIWTGVTLEQYF
-	-	TRBV5-4	TRBJ2-1	TGTGCCAGCAGCTTGGACACCGCATCCTACAATGAGCAGTTCTTC	CASSLDTASYNEQFF
-	-	TRBV4-2	TRBJ2-1	TGTGCCAGCAGCCATCCAGCGGGCAGCTCCTACAATGAGCAGTTCTTC	CASSHPAGSSYNEQFF